Listed below are T cell receptor beta chains from one sample, sequenced in a study of beta chain features in type 1 diabetes. Measured with immunoSEQ multiplex PCR; TCRdb has only the in-frame clones, and not every one. The table lists some 410,000 clones, over 10% of them singletons. Material for sequencing was naive CD4+ T cells from blood. The receptors come from a woman aged 18-30 years in good health. CDR3s include the opening cysteine and the closing phenylalanine or tryptophan. A D gene is named only where the DNA matches it firmly. A row's size may be missing; if present it is once, few, many or a size class.

>TRBJ1-4|TRBV2|-|-
CAILGQLNEKLFF
TGTGCCATCCTCGGGCAGCTTAATGAAAAACTGTTTTTT
>TRBJ2-1|TRBV2|TRBD1|-
CASSGRDRGNNEQFF
TGTGCCAGCAGTGGAAGGGACAGGGGAAACAATGAGCAGTTCTTC
>TRBJ1-5|TRBV19|-|few
CASSLGTQPQHF
TGTGCCAGTAGTTTGGGGACTCAGCCCCAGCATTTT
>TRBJ1-1|TRBV4-1|-|-
CASSQIILTQAFF
TGCGCCAGCAGCCAAATTATCCTGACCCAAGCTTTCTTT
>TRBJ2-5|TRBV5-6|-|few
CASSSPQETQYF
TGTGCCAGCAGCTCGCCCCAAGAGACCCAGTACTTC
>TRBJ2-3|TRBV9|TRBD2|-
CASSGNLAGGQYF
TGTGCCAGCAGCGGAAATCTAGCGGGGGGGCAGTATTTT
>TRBJ2-7|TRBV19|TRBD1|few
CASSDRVRWDEQYF
TGTGCCAGTAGTGACAGGGTTCGGTGGGACGAGCAGTACTTC
>TRBJ1-1|TRBV5-6|-|few
CASSRDQGTEAFF
TGTGCCAGCAGCCGAGACCAGGGTACTGAAGCTTTCTTT
>TRBJ2-1|TRBV4-3|TRBD1|-
CASSPILQGAGEQFF
TGCGCCAGCAGCCCCATCTTACAGGGGGCAGGCGAGCAGTTCTTC
>TRBJ1-6|TRBV25-1|-|-
CASSVARGNNSPLHF
TGTGCCAGCAGTGTTGCCCGAGGTAACAATTCACCCCTCCACTTT
>TRBJ2-3|TRBV28|-|few
CASSSGDTQYF
TGTGCCAGCAGCTCCGGGGATACGCAGTATTTT
>TRBJ1-2|TRBV20-1|-|-
CSAREGGYTF
TGCAGTGCCAGAGAGGGTGGCTACACCTTC
>TRBJ2-5|TRBV7-9|-|-
CASSYGEDSQYF
TGTGCCAGCAGCTACGGGGAAGACAGTCAGTACTTC
>TRBJ2-3|TRBV29-1|-|-
CSVLCFLAVGDTQYF
TGCAGCGTCCTCTGTTTTCTAGCTGTGGGAGATACGCAGTATTTT
>TRBJ2-1|TRBV7-9|-|-
CASGAGLSEQFF
TGTGCCAGCGGCGCGGGCCTCAGTGAGCAGTTCTTC
>TRBJ1-5|TRBV20-1|-|-
CSAGGVPSQHF
TGCAGTGCTGGGGGCGTCCCGTCCCAGCATTTT
>TRBJ2-1|TRBV5-4|-|-
CASSFHRLIEQFF
TGTGCCAGCAGCTTCCACCGACTTATTGAGCAGTTCTTC
>TRBJ2-1|TRBV7-3|-|-
CASSLSGSTYNEQFF
TGTGCCAGCAGCTTATCCGGGTCTACCTACAATGAGCAGTTCTTC
>TRBJ2-7|TRBV15|-|few
CATSREGKLGQYF
TGTGCCACCAGCAGAGAAGGCAAGCTAGGGCAGTACTTC
>TRBJ1-1|TRBV7-9|-|few
CASSPTRRTFEAFF
TGTGCCAGCAGCCCCACACGTCGGACCTTTGAAGCTTTCTTT
>TRBJ2-5|TRBV6-5|-|-
CASSYLDSQETQYF
TGTGCCAGCAGTTACTTGGATAGCCAAGAGACCCAGTACTTC
>TRBJ2-5|TRBV9|-|once
CASSVEAALMGETQYF
TGTGCCAGCAGCGTAGAGGCAGCCCTTATGGGAGAGACCCAGTACTTC